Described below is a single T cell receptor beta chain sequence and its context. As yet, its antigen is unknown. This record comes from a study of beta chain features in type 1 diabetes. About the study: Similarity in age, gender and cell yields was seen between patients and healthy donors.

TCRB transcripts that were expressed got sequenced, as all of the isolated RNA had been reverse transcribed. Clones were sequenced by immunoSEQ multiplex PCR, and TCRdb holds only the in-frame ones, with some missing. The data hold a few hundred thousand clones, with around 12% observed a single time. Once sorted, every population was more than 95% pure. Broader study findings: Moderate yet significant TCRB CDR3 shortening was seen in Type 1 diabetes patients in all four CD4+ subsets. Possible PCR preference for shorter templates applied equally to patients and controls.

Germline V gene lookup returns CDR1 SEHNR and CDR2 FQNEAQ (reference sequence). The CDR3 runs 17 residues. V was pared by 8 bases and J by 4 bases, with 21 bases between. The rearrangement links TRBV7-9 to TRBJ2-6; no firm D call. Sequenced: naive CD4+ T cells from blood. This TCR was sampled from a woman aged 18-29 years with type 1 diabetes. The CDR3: CASPPSTAALGANVLTF. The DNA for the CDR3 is TGTGCCAGCCCCCCTAGTACGGCCGCCCTAGGGGCCAACGTCCTGACTTTC.